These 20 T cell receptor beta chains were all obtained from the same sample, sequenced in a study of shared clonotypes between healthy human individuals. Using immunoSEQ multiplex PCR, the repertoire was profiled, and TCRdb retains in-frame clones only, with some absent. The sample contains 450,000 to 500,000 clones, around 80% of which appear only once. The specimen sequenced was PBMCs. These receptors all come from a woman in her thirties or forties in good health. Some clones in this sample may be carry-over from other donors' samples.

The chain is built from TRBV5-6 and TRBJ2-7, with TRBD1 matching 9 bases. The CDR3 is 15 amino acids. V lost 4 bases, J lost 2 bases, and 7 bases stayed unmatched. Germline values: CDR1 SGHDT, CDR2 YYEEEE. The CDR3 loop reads CASSAGTGLTYEQYF. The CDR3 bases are TGTGCCAGCAGCGCTGGGACAGGGCTCACCTACGAGCAGTACTTC.

CDR3 bases: TGTGCCAGCAGCTTGACCCGAGGGGCCGACGAGCAGTACTTC. It translates to CASSLTRGADEQYF. The chain employs TRBV5-6 and TRBJ2-7, with D perhaps being TRBD1 or TRBD2 (5 bases each). This CDR3 comprises 14 residues. Per germline, CDR1 SGHDT and CDR2 YYEEEE. Trimming took off 1 base at V and 5 bases at J, with 13 bases between the two ends.

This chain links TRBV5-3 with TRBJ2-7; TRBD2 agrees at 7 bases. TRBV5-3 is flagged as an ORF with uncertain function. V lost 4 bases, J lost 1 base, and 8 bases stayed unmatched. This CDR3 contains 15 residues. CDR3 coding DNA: TGTGCCAGAAGCGTACTAGCGCTCCGTTCCTACGAGCAGTACTTC. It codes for CARSVLALRSYEQYF.

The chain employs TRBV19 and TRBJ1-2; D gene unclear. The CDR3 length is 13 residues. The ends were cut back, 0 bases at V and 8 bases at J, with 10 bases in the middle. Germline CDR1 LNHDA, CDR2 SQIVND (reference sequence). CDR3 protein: CASSIDHWAGYTF. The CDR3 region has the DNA TGTGCCAGTAGTATAGATCACTGGGCCGGCTACACCTTC.

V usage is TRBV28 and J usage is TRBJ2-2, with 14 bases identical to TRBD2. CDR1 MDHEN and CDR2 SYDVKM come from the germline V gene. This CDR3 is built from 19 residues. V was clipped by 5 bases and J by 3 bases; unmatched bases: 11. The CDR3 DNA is TGTGCCAGCAGTCCCGGGACTAGCGGGAGTTCGGGGGACACCGGGGAGCTGTTTTTT. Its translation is CASSPGTSGSSGDTGELFF.

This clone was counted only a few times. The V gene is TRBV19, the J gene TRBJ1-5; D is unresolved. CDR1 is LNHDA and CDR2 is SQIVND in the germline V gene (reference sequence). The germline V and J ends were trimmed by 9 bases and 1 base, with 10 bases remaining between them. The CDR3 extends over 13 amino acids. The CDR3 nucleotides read TGTGCCAGCACCAGGAGGAGCAATCAGCCCCAGCATTTT. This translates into CASTRRSNQPQHF. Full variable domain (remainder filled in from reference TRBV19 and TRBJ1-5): DGGITQSPKYLFRKEGQNVTLSCEQNLNHDAMYWYRQDPGQGLRLIYYSQIVNDFQKGDIAEGYSVSREKKESFPLTVTSAQKNPTAFYLCASTRRSNQPQHFGDGTRLSIL.

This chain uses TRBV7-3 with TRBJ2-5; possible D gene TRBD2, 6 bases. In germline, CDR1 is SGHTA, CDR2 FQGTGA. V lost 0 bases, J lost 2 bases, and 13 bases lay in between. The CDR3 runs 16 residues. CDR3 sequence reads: CASSLTAGRTQETQYF. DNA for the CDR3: TGTGCCAGCAGCTTAACGGCGGGACGTACACAAGAGACCCAGTACTTC. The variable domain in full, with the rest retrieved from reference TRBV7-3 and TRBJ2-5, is GAGVSQTPSNKVTEKGKYVELRCDPISGHTALYWYRQSLGQGPEFLIYFQGTGAADDSGLPNDRFFAVRPEGSVSTLKIQRTERGDSAVYLCASSLTAGRTQETQYFGPGTRLLVL.

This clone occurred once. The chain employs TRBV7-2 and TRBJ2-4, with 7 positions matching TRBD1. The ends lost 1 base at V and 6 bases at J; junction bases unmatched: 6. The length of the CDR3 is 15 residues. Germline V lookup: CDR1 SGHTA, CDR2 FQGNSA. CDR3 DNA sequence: TGTGCCAGCAGCTTAGAGACAGGGTCGGGAAACATTCAGTACTTC. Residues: CASSLETGSGNIQYF.

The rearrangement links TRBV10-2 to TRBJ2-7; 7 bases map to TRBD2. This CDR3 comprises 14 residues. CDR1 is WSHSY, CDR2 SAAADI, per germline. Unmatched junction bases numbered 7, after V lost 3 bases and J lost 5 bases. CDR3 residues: CASSEVGDYNEQYF. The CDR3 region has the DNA TGCGCCAGCAGTGAAGTCGGGGACTACAACGAGCAGTACTTC.

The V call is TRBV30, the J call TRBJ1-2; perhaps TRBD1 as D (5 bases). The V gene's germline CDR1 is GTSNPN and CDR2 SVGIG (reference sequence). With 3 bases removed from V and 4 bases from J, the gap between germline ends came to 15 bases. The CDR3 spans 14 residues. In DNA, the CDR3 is TGTGCCTGGAGAGGGGCCTGGAGGGTCTATGGCTACACCTTC. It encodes CAWRGAWRVYGYTF. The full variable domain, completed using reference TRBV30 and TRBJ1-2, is SQTIHQWPATLVQPVGSPLSLECTVEGTSNPNLYWYRQAAGRGLQLLFYSVGIGQISSEVPQNLSASRPQDRQFILSSKKLLLSDSGFYLCAWRGAWRVYGYTFGSGTRLTVV.

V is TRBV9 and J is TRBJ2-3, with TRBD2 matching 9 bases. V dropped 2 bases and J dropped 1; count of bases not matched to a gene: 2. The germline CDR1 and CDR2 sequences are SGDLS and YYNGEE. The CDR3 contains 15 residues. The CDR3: CASSVLAGRTDTQYF. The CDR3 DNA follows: TGTGCCAGCAGCGTTCTAGCGGGACGCACAGATACGCAGTATTTT.

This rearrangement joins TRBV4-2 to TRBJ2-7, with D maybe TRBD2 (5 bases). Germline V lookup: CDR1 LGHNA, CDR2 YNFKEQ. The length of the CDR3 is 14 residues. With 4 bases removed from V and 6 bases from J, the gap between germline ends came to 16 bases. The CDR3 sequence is CASSPGLETSEQYF. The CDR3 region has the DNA TGTGCCAGCAGCCCTGGACTGGAAACGTCCGAGCAGTACTTC.

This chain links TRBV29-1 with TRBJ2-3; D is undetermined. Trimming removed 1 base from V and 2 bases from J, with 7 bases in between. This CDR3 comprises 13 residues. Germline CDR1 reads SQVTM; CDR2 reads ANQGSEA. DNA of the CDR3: TGCAGCGTTGAAGGCGTGGACACAGATACGCAGTATTTT. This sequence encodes CSVEGVDTDTQYF.

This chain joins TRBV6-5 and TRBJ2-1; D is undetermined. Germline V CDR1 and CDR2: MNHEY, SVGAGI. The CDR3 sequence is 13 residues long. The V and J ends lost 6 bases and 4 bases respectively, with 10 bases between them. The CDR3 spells CASSPDWYNEQFF. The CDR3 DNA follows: TGTGCCAGCAGCCCCGACTGGTACAATGAGCAGTTCTTC.

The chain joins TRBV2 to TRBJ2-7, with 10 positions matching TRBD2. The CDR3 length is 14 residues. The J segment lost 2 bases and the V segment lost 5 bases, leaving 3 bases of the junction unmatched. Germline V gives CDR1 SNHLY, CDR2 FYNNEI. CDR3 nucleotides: TGTGCCAGCAGTCCCAGCGGGAGGGCCTACGAGCAGTACTTC. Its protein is CASSPSGRAYEQYF.

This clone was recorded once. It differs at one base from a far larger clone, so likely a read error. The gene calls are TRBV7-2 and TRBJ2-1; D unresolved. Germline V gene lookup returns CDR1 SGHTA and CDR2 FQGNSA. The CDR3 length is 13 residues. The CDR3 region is CAGSLNRAGEQFF. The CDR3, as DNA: TGTGCCGGCAGCTTAAATCGGGCTGGTGAGCAGTTCTTC.

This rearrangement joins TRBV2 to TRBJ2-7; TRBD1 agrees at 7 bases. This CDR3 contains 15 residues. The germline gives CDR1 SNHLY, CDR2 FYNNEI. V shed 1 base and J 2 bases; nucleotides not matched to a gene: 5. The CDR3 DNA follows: TGTGCCAGCAGTGAAGAATGGGGACAGACCTACGAGCAGTACTTC. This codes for CASSEEWGQTYEQYF.

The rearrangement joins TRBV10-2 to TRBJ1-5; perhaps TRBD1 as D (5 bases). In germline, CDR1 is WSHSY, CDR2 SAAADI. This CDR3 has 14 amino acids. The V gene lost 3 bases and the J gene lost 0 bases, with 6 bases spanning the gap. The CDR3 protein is CASSDRDSNQPQHF. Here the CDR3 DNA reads TGCGCCAGCAGTGACAGGGATAGCAATCAGCCCCAGCATTTT.

In nucleotides, the CDR3 is TGTGCCAGCAGCCCCCGGACAGGGGTTTACACTGAAGCTTTCTTT. It translates to CASSPRTGVYTEAFF. This sequence joins TRBV9 and TRBJ1-1; 9 positions agree with TRBD1. J gave up 3 bases and V 4 bases, and 7 bases lay outside the gene matches. This CDR3 is built from 15 residues. Germline V gene sequence: CDR1 SGDLS, CDR2 YYNGEE.

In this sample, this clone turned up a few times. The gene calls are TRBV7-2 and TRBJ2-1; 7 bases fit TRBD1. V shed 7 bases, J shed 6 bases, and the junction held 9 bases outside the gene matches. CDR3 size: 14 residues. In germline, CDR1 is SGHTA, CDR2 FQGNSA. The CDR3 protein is CASTGQALSNEQFF. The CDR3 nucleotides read TGTGCCAGCACTGGACAGGCCCTGTCCAATGAGCAGTTCTTC.